These 15 T cell receptor beta chains were sequenced from one sample in a study of cytomegalovirus exposure and HLA in healthy donors. In the PCR, 60 Vbeta and 13 Jbeta primers were used. The protocol was immunoSEQ multiplex PCR, while the TCRdb copy is restricted to in-frame clones and leaves out a portion. The sample includes some 170,000 clones, roughly 79% of them seen just once. The sample was PBMCs. The receptors were gathered from a woman between 18 and 29 years old in good health and CMV-seropositive.

This chain links TRBV4-1 with TRBJ2-5, with D possibly TRBD1 on 7 matching bases. The V gene's germline CDR1 is MGHRA and CDR2 YSYEKL. The CDR3 totals 15 residues. Between the trimmed V and J ends, which lost 1 base and 5 bases, there was a span of 14 bases. The CDR3 here is CASSQVPGGKETQYF. For the CDR3, the DNA is TGCGCCAGCAGCCAAGTTCCAGGGGGGAAGGAGACCCAGTACTTC.

The chain combines TRBV19 with TRBJ2-1; 15 bases fit TRBD2. This CDR3 comprises 18 residues. V shed 6 bases and J 3 bases; nucleotides not matched to a gene: 9. Germline CDR1 reads LNHDA; CDR2 reads SQIVND (reference sequence). For the CDR3, the DNA is TGTGCCAGTAGATGGACTAGCGGGGGGGAGGGGCACTACAATGAGCAGTTCTTC. This translates into CASRWTSGGEGHYNEQFF.

The CDR3 protein is CASVPGLTNEKLFF. CDR3 nucleotides: TGTGCCAGCGTCCCGGGTCTGACTAATGAAAAACTGTTTTTT. The chain employs TRBV2 and TRBJ1-4, with D unclear. The germline CDR1 and CDR2 sequences are SNHLY and FYNNEI. V dropped 8 bases and J dropped 2 bases, with 12 bases sitting between them. This CDR3 spans 14 amino acids. The full variable domain, its missing parts supplied by reference TRBV2 and TRBJ1-4, is EPEVTQTPSHQVTQMGQEVILRCVPISNHLYFYWYRQILGQKVEFLVSFYNNEISEKSEIFDDQFSVERPDGSNFTLKIRSTKLEDSAMYFCASVPGLTNEKLFFGSGTQLSVL.

The chain uses TRBV29-1 and TRBJ2-1, with 7 nucleotides matching TRBD1. V gave up 0 bases and J gave up 10 bases; unmatched junction bases: 18. The CDR3 contains 17 residues. The germline V gene encodes CDR1 SQVTM and CDR2 ANQGSEA. DNA for the CDR3: TGCAGCGTTGAAGAATCTATTCGACAGGGTGGGAGAATAGAGCAGTTCTTC. Amino acid sequence: CSVEESIRQGGRIEQFF.

This clone has more than one count but fewer than ten. The chain is built from TRBV2 and TRBJ2-7, with 10 nucleotides matching TRBD1. In germline, CDR1 is SNHLY, CDR2 FYNNEI. The CDR3 is 13 amino acids. V trimming: 4 bases; J trimming: 6 bases; junction bases outside the gene matches: 3. CDR3: CASSAGTGAEQYF. The CDR3 DNA follows: TGTGCCAGCAGTGCTGGGACAGGGGCCGAGCAGTACTTC.

The genes are TRBV5-1 and TRBJ1-6; TRBD1 matches at 7 bases. Germline V gene sequence: CDR1 SGHRS, CDR2 YFSETQ. This CDR3 is built from 16 residues. V was clipped by 4 bases and J by 3 bases; unmatched bases: 7. The CDR3 spells CASSPRTGFYNSPLHF. The DNA of the CDR3 is TGCGCCAGCAGCCCCCGGACAGGCTTCTATAATTCACCCCTCCACTTT.

For this clone: Different DNA sequences within this sample yield the same CDR3. This chain connects TRBV9 to TRBJ2-5; 10 bases align to TRBD2. The CDR3 length is 15 residues. CDR1 is SGDLS and CDR2 is YYNGEE in the germline V gene. With 2 bases clipped from V and 5 bases from J, the junction kept 6 bases outside the gene matches. The CDR3 region has the DNA TGTGCCAGCAGCGTTCTCGGACTAGCGGAGGAGACCCAGTACTTC. The encoded protein is CASSVLGLAEETQYF.

The CDR3 DNA reads TGTGCCTGGAGCGGGACAGATAATCAGCCCCAGCATTTT. Protein product: CAWSGTDNQPQHF. The chain recombines TRBV30 with TRBJ1-5; 7 bases fit TRBD1. Germline loops: CDR1 GTSNPN, CDR2 SVGIG (reference sequence). The V and J ends lost 3 bases and 4 bases, in that order; junction bases with no gene match: 3. The length of the CDR3 is 13 residues. Drawing the rest from reference TRBV30 and TRBJ1-5, the complete variable domain is SQTIHQWPATLVQPVGSPLSLECTVEGTSNPNLYWYRQAAGRGLQLLFYSVGIGQISSEVPQNLSASRPQDRQFILSSKKLLLSDSGFYLCAWSGTDNQPQHFGDGTRLSIL.

This clone appeared a few times. The rearrangement joins TRBV4-2 to TRBJ2-1; TRBD2 matches at 11 bases. Unmatched junction bases numbered 5, after V lost 3 bases and J lost 1 base. The CDR3 is 17 amino acids. CDR1 is LGHNA and CDR2 is YNFKEQ in the germline V gene. CDR3 region: CASSHYSGGASYNEQFF. CDR3 nucleotide sequence: TGTGCCAGCAGCCATTATAGCGGGGGGGCATCCTACAATGAGCAGTTCTTC.

Only one count was recorded for this clone. CDR3 sequence: CASSLEGQGLNQPQHF. The CDR3 DNA reads TGTGCCAGCAGCTTGGAGGGACAGGGCCTGAATCAGCCCCAGCATTTT. V is TRBV5-6 and J is TRBJ1-5; TRBD1 agrees at 9 bases. The CDR3 consists of 16 residues. V shed 0 bases, J shed 4 bases, and the junction held 5 bases outside the gene matches. Germline V gene lookup returns CDR1 SGHDT and CDR2 YYEEEE. Full variable domain (rest looked up from reference TRBV5-6 and TRBJ1-5): DAGVTQSPTHLIKTRGQQVTLRCSPKSGHDTVSWYQQALGQGPQFIFQYYEEEERQRGNFPDRFSGHQFPNYSSELNVNALLLGDSALYLCASSLEGQGLNQPQHFGDGTRLSIL.

The chain recombines TRBV6-1 with TRBJ2-3, with no clear D. The V end lost 7 bases, the J end lost 5 bases, and 19 bases lay between the germline ends. CDR1 is MNHNS, CDR2 SASEGT, per germline. The CDR3 consists of 15 residues. Here the CDR3 DNA reads TGTGCCAGCAACCAATACTTCCTTACTGGAGATACGCAGTATTTT. Encoded protein: CASNQYFLTGDTQYF.

This chain connects TRBV5-1 to TRBJ1-4; 8 bases fit TRBD1. The germline CDR1 and CDR2 sequences are SGHRS and YFSETQ. This CDR3 has 14 residues. V dropped 5 bases and J dropped 9; count of bases not matched to a gene: 9. The CDR3 coding sequence is TGCGCCAGCAGTTCACAGGGGGGAGAAAAAAAACTGTTTTTT. Its translation: CASSSQGGEKKLFF.

The chain couples TRBV7-8 to TRBJ2-2, with TRBD2 identical over 8 bases. Germline V CDR1 and CDR2: SGHVS, FQNEAQ. After removal of 1 base from V and 7 bases from J, the junction contained 14 bases not matched to a gene. The CDR3 loop spans 18 amino acids. The CDR3 reads CASSLDLTSGTSGGELFF. In DNA, the CDR3 is TGTGCCAGCAGCTTAGATCTCACTAGCGGAACCAGTGGCGGGGAGCTGTTTTTT.

The V gene is TRBV2, the J gene TRBJ2-7; D is uncertain. Deletions cut 7 bases from V and 2 bases from J, with 12 bases between. Germline assignment: CDR1 SNHLY and CDR2 FYNNEI. The length of the CDR3 is 13 residues. The CDR3 region has the DNA TGTGCCAGCATCCTGGCGGCACCCTACGAGCAGTACTTC. Translated, it gives CASILAAPYEQYF.

This clone has just a few counts. The chain has TRBV11-2 and TRBJ2-7; D is undetermined. Germline V gene lookup returns CDR1 SGHAT and CDR2 FQNNGV. This CDR3 is 13 amino acids long. Trimming pared 5 bases from V and 7 bases from J, leaving 15 bases between. In nucleotides, the CDR3 is TGTGCCAGCAGCCTAGGCGAGCTCAGGGAGCAGTACTTC. It is translated as CASSLGELREQYF.